This is a list of T cell receptor beta chains from one sample in a study of blood T cell repertoires in COVID-19. Libraries were prepared by immunoSEQ multiplex PCR; TCRdb keeps only in-frame clonotypes and omits some of them. Of fewer than 350,000 clones in the sample, roughly 85% were seen once. Sequencing input: PBMCs or T cells enriched from blood (not recorded which). Receptors originate from a woman in her fifties or sixties who had recovered from COVID-19. The CDR3 runs from the conserved cysteine through the conserved F or W. The D gene is left open where the match is weak. Clone size is stated in some rows and not others, as once, few, many or a class when expanded.

v_gene	d_gene	j_gene	abundance	CDR3aa	CDR3nt
TRBV18	TRBD1	TRBJ2-7	-	CASSQRTGDYEQYF	TGTGCCAGCTCACAGAGGACAGGGGACTACGAGCAGTACTTC
TRBV19	TRBD2	TRBJ2-7	once	CASRGVSSGSPEQYF	TGTGCCAGTAGGGGGGTGAGTAGCGGGAGTCCAGAGCAGTACTTC
TRBV4-1	-	TRBJ1-2	-	CASSQDGNSRRNGYTF	TGCGCCAGCAGCCAAGACGGGAATTCAAGGCGAAATGGCTACACCTTC
TRBV6-1	-	TRBJ2-5	few	CASSEGLAVETQYF	TGTGCCAGCAGTGAGGGTCTAGCAGTGGAGACCCAGTACTTC
TRBV3-1/TRBV3-2	-	TRBJ2-5	few	CASSQFSVETQYF	TGTGCCAGCAGCCAGTTTAGCGTGGAGACCCAGTACTTC
TRBV10-3	-	TRBJ2-1	few	CAISESVEGSNEQFF	TGTGCCATCAGTGAGTCGGTAGAGGGAAGCAATGAGCAGTTCTTC
TRBV10-1	-	TRBJ1-2	once	CASSEDRTLGYTF	TGCGCCAGCAGTGAGGACAGGACTCTTGGCTACACCTTC
TRBV2	TRBD1	TRBJ1-4	-	CASSYGTGWEKLFF	TGTGCCAGCAGCTACGGGACAGGTTGGGAAAAACTGTTTTTT
TRBV5-4	-	TRBJ2-1	-	CASSLESSYNEQFF	TGTGCCAGCAGCTTGGAGAGTTCCTACAATGAGCAGTTCTTC
TRBV5-1	TRBD2	TRBJ2-5	-	CASSLSDARGAQETQYF	TGCGCCAGCAGCTTGTCAGACGCGCGGGGGGCCCAAGAGACCCAGTACTTC
TRBV6-1	-	TRBJ1-1	-	CASSEGPGANTEAFF	TGTGCCAGCAGTGAAGGTCCGGGTGCGAACACTGAAGCTTTCTTT
TRBV10-1	TRBD1	TRBJ2-7	-	CASSLTGDAYEQYF	TGCGCCAGCAGTTTGACAGGGGATGCCTACGAGCAGTACTTC
TRBV28	TRBD1	TRBJ1-5	-	CASSPGGRNQPQHF	TGTGCCAGCAGTCCAGGGGGTCGGAATCAGCCCCAGCATTTT
TRBV19	-	TRBJ1-3	-	CASSIDEVSGNTIYF	TGTGCCAGTAGTATAGATGAGGTCTCTGGAAACACCATATATTTT
TRBV28	TRBD1	TRBJ2-7	-	CASSFSGGQGEYEQYF	TGTGCCAGCAGTTTTTCAGGGGGACAGGGAGAGTACGAGCAGTACTTC
TRBV14	-	TRBJ2-1	once	CASSQDLGQVVGEQFF	TGTGCCAGCAGCCAAGATCTGGGTCAGGTGGTTGGTGAGCAGTTCTTC
TRBV19	TRBD1	TRBJ2-7	few	CASSMTGGGHEQYF	TGTGCCAGTAGTATGACAGGGGGCGGCCACGAGCAGTACTTC
TRBV4-1	-	TRBJ1-2	-	CASSQDNSNYGYTF	TGCGCCAGCAGCCAAGATAATTCTAACTATGGCTACACCTTC
TRBV12-3/TRBV12-4	-	TRBJ2-1	-	CASSFDSYNEQFF	TGTGCCAGCAGTTTCGACAGCTACAATGAGCAGTTCTTC
TRBV23-1	TRBD1	TRBJ1-1	-	CASSQPGQGECTEAFF	TGCGCCAGCAGTCAACCGGGGCAGGGGGAGTGCACTGAAGCTTTCTTT
TRBV28	-	TRBJ1-2	-	CASTPANYGYTF	TGTGCCAGCACCCCAGCTAACTATGGCTACACCTTC
TRBV18	TRBD1	TRBJ1-3	-	CASSPPGTGRNTIYF	TGTGCCAGCTCACCCCCTGGGACAGGGCGAAACACCATATATTTT
TRBV7-9	-	TRBJ1-2	-	CASSSLAGAAYGYTF	TGTGCCAGCAGCTCGCTAGCGGGGGCCGCCTATGGCTACACCTTC
TRBV10-3	TRBD1	TRBJ1-1	many	CAMGQLNTEAFF	TGTGCCATGGGACAGTTGAACACTGAAGCTTTCTTT
TRBV19	TRBD1	TRBJ1-4	once	CASNLRGRNEKLFF	TGTGCCAGTAATCTCAGGGGGCGGAATGAAAAACTGTTTTTT
TRBV10-3	-	TRBJ1-2	-	CAISDRPNYGYTF	TGTGCCATCAGTGATCGTCCTAACTATGGCTACACCTTC
TRBV9	TRBD1	TRBJ1-1	-	CASSPRQGRTEAFF	TGTGCCAGCAGCCCGAGACAGGGGAGGACTGAAGCTTTCTTT
TRBV6-2/TRBV6-3	TRBD2	TRBJ2-1	-	CASSYYGLELFF	TGTGCCAGCAGTTACTATGGACTAGAGCTTTTCTTC
TRBV5-4	-	TRBJ2-1	-	CASSLLLAHEQFF	TGTGCCAGCAGCTTGTTACTAGCCCATGAGCAGTTCTTC
TRBV6-5	TRBD1	TRBJ2-7	few	CASRRGTGRTYEQYF	TGTGCCAGCAGGCGCGGGACAGGGCGAACCTACGAGCAGTACTTC
TRBV5-1	TRBD1	TRBJ1-2	-	CASSLSSGQDAGYTF	TGCGCCAGCAGCTTGAGTAGCGGACAGGACGCTGGCTACACCTTC
TRBV30	TRBD1	TRBJ1-4	-	CAWSPGTGDEKLFF	TGTGCCTGGAGTCCCGGGACAGGGGATGAAAAACTGTTTTTT
TRBV30	TRBD1	TRBJ2-7	-	CAWSVGGQGIDEQYF	TGTGCCTGGAGTGTTGGTGGACAGGGGATCGACGAGCAGTACTTC
TRBV4-3	TRBD1	TRBJ2-3	-	CASSQGLTGGATDTQYF	TGCGCCAGCAGCCAAGGTCTAACAGGGGGCGCCACAGATACGCAGTATTTT
TRBV29-1	-	TRBJ1-2	-	CSVEEAGARSYGYTF	TGCAGCGTCGAAGAAGCAGGGGCGCGTAGCTATGGCTACACCTTC
TRBV27	TRBD1	TRBJ1-2	-	CASSPGTGNNYGYTF	TGTGCCAGCAGTCCCGGGACAGGGAATAACTATGGCTACACCTTC